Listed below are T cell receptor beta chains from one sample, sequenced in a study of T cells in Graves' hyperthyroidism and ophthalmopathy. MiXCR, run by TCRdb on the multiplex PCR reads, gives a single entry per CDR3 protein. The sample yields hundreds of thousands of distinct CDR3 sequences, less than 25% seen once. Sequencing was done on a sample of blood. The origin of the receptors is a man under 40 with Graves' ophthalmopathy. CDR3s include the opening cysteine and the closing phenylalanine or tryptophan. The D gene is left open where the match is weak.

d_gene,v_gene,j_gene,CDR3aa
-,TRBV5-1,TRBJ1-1,CASSLVQGRNTEAFF
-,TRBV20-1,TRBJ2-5,CSARGVWDYQETQYF
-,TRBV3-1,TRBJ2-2,CASSLTGTYYNTGELFF
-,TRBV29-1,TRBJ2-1,CSVDSGGSLNTRSYNEQFF
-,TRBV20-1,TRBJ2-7,CSASGSIDEQYF
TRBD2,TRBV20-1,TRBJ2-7,CSARDMSGSYEQYF
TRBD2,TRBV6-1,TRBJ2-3,CASSIAGTDTQYF
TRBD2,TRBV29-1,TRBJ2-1,CSVKQAGGPYNEQFF
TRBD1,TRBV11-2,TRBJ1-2,CASRGTGTYGYTF
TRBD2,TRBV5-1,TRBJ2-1,CASSPGGLAEIGQFF
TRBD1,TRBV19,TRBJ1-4,CASSLHGQVEKLFF
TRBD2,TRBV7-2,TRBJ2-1,CASSLRGLAGKRYNEQFF
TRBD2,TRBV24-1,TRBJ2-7,CATSFPGLAGVWEQYF
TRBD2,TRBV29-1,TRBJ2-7,CSVGGRALSEQYF
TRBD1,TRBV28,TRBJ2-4,CARAGQVRDIQYF
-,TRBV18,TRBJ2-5,CASSPALDYLETQYF
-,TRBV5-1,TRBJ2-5,CASSFHGSGQETQYF
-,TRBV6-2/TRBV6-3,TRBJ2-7,CASSSTGPSYEQYF
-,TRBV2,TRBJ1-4,CASSEVKVGAEKLFF
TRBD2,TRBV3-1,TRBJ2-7,CASSQGTSGTSEQYF
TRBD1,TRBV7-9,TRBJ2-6,CASSLAGRTGLPGANVLTF
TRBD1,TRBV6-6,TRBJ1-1,CASSYSTGRDTEAFF